Given below is one T cell receptor beta chain in context. This record belongs to a study of blood T cell repertoires in COVID-19. For the study at large: COVID-19 samples, acute and convalescent, were from the United States, Italy and Spain. Nucleic acid was either cDNA or gDNA, and it came from T cells, B-cell-depleted T cells, or PBMCs.

In the study's own analysis: Cell counts per sample came from amplifying reference gene primers. Profiling relied on immunoSEQ multiplex PCR, and the TCRdb table lists in-frame clones only, not all of them. That table is the source of V, J and clone size, and D and trimming were worked out from the DNA. Here the sample spans 200,000 to 250,000 clones, around 86% being singletons. CDR1 and CDR2 (germline): MGHRA, YSYEKL. V was trimmed by 1 base and J by 5 bases, leaving 15 bases between them. CDR3 size: 16 residues. The rearrangement links TRBV4-1 to TRBJ1-5; D remains ambiguous. The material sequenced was peripheral blood. The sequence derives from a human donor in a cohort sampled during active COVID-19. The CDR3 DNA follows: TGCGCCAGCAGCCAAGGTAGAGGGCAGAGAGATCAGCCCCAGCATTTT. This sequence encodes CASSQGRGQRDQPQHF.